What follows is one T cell receptor beta chain and its context. The data were obtained in a study of blood T cell repertoires in COVID-19. Study-wide context: COVID-19 samples from acute and convalescent phases originated in the United States, Italy and Spain. PBMCs, B-cell-depleted T cells, or T cells provided the cDNA or gDNA that made up the material.

The CDR3 contains 15 residues. CDR1 MGHRA and CDR2 YSYEKL come from the germline V gene. Trimming shortened V by 4 bases and J by 3 bases, and 15 bases separated the two germline ends. Per the original methods: It was from reference gene primer amplification that nucleated cell counts were estimated. The assay was immunoSEQ multiplex PCR, and TCRdb's table has in-frame clones only and misses some. The V and J calls and clone size are taken from that table; D and trimming were inferred from the DNA. The repertoire holds around 230,000 clones, with 75% to 85% as singletons. This receptor was identified in a woman aged 55-69 years with active or convalescent COVID-19. The chain links TRBV4-1 to TRBJ1-2; D is undetermined. Sequenced: peripheral blood. CDR3 in DNA: TGCGCCAGCAGCCCCAATCCGGGTATCGACTATGGCTACACCTTC. Translated, it gives CASSPNPGIDYGYTF.